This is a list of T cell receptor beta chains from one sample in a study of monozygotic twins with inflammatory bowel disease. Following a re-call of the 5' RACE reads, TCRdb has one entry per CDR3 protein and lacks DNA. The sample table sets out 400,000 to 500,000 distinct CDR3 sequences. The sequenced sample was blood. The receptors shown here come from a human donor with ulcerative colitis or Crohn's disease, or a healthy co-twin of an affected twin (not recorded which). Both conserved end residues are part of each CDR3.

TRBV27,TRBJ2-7,CASGGQGGWEQYF
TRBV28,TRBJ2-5,CASLVQGAETQYF
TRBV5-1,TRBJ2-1,CASSSELAGVDNEQFF
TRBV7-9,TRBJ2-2,CARGTAANTGELFF
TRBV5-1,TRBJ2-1,CASSSLAETYNEQFF
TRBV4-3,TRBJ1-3,CASSQATGGVGNTIYF
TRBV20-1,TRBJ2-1,CSARVGWAGSFNEQFF
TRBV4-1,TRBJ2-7,CASSQEGSGRGEQYF
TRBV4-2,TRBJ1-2,CASSPSSGTGASYGYTF
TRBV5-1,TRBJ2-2,CASRPAGTANTGELFF
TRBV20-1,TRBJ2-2,CSASRPSGGYTGELFF
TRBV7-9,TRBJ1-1,CASSPTANTEAFF
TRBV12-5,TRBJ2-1,CASGPTDNHNEQFF
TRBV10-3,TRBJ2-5,CAISNPGIQETQYF
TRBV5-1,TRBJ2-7,CASSLGAGTLRYEQYF
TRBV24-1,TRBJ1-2,CATSDPGQIYGYTF
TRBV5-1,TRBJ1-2,CASSPSRGTGLSGYTF
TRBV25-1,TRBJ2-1,CASSTSREQFF
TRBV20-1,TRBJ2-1,CSARNRAAQRYNEQFF
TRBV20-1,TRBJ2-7,CSARGPGHDYEQYF
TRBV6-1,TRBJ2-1,CASSRAGPYNEQFF
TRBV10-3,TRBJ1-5,CAIRSGTESNQPQHF
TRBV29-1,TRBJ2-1,CSVDGPNKYYNEQFF
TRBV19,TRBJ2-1,CASSIFGQGAFYNEQFF
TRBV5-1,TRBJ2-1,CASRSSGSSYNEQFF
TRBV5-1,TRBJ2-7,CASSLAGGNYEQYF
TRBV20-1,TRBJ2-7,CSARAPPGYEQYF
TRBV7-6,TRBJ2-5,CATSRGGGETQYF
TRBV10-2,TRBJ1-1,CASRGDGGTAMNTEAFF
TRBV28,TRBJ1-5,CASSTGQGGNQPQHF
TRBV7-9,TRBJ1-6,CASSRGRGHSPLHF
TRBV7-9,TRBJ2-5,CASSTTSGGAQETQYF
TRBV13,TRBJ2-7,CASSFYRTASYEQYF
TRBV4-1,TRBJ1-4,CASSTTTTFGLYEKLFF
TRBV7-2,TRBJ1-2,CASSFGQIYGYTF
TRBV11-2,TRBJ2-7,CASSLLGTSVSYEQYF
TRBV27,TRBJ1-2,CASSFGGLYGYTF
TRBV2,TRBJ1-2,CASSNNSPYGYTF
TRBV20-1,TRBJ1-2,CSARDYPGEGYTF
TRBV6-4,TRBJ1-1,CASSVRTGSRQVEAFF
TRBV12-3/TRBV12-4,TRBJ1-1,CASSLGGKGNTEAFF
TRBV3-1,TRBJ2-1,CASSYDPIREQFF
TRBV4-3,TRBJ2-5,CASSQESGWKETQYF
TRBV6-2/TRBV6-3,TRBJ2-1,CASSYPRTLQGVGRDEQFF
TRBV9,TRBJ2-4,CASSVGPSQGADIQYF
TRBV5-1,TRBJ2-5,CASSYGQGAVTQYF
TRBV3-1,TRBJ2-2,CASSQVLVLTGELFF
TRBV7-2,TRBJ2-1,CASSLVVQGHNEQFF
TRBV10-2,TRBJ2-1,CASSQLKERGDRFF
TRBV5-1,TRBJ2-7,CASSLGQLLRQSSYEQYF
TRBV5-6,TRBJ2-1,CASSIGLAGGYEQFF
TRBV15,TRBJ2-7,CATSRKRAGDRVHEQYF
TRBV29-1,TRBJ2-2,CSVESGNTGELFF
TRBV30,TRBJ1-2,CAWRDSPNYGYTF
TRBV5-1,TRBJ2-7,CASSYRPGQMTSPSYEQYF